This TCR beta chain was captured in a study of cytomegalovirus exposure and HLA in healthy donors. With 60 Vbeta and 13 Jbeta primers, the PCR was carried out. Produced via immunoSEQ multiplex PCR; TCRdb's table is partial and in-frame only. The sample holds about 210,000 clones. The CDR3 is 12 residues long. The V end lost 4 bases, the J end lost 1 base, and 8 bases lay between the germline ends. Germline CDR1 SQVTM, CDR2 ANQGSEA. The rearrangement links TRBV29-1 to TRBJ2-7; tentative D call: TRBD1 (6 bases). This sequence was found in a young woman in good health and CMV-seropositive. Input material: PBMCs. For the CDR3, the DNA is TGCAGCGTTGGGGACACTTCCTACGAGCAGTACTTC. The encoded protein is CSVGDTSYEQYF.